The subject of this entry is one TCR beta chain. Its target is not known. The data were obtained in a study of somatic mutations in cytotoxic T cells in rheumatoid arthritis. About the research overall: Some V beta antibody-stained T-cell populations were flow-sorted at nearly 100% purity, including V beta1+ cells sequenced for TCRB.

Broader study findings: Patients with rheumatoid arthritis, but not healthy controls, had CD8+ clonality that increased with age.

The healthy control blood donors were more than 50% female, with median age approximately 53 years (range roughly 20-75). Repertoires were generated with immunoSEQ multiplex PCR, while TCRdb's copy carries only in-frame clones and drops some. Of about 25,000 clones listed, 82% are singletons. The sequenced sample was CD8+ T cells sorted from blood. The origin of this receptor is a man aged 45-65 years in good health.

DNA of the CDR3: TGCGCCAGCAGCCAAGGACAGGGGGCGGGTGAGACCCAGTACTTC. This codes for CASSQGQGAGETQYF. This chain connects TRBV4-1 to TRBJ2-5; 10 bases align to TRBD1. V lost 1 base, J lost 5 bases, and 4 bases stayed unmatched. Germline V gene data show CDR1 as MGHRA and CDR2 as YSYEKL. The CDR3 is made up of 15 amino acids.